This T cell receptor beta chain appears in the sequencing data of a study of T cell responses to AZD1222 COVID-19 vaccine. There are 17 residues in the CDR3. The germline V gene has CDR1 KGHDR and CDR2 SFDVKD. Unmatched junction bases numbered 8, after V lost 7 bases and J lost 4 bases. The method was immunoSEQ multiplex PCR; TCRdb's version includes in-frame clones alone and lacks a portion of them. The sample has around 70,000 clones, roughly 85% seen once. The rearrangement joins TRBV24-1 to TRBJ2-1, with 14 nucleotides matching TRBD2. The material sequenced was peripheral blood, taken on day 0 of AZD1222 vaccination. This TCR was recovered from an adult in good health. This CDR3 is CATRYGGLAGEYNEQFF. The CDR3 DNA follows: TGTGCCACCAGGTACGGGGGACTAGCGGGGGAGTACAATGAGCAGTTCTTC.